A single sample is the source of the 28 T cell receptor beta chains below, sequenced in a study of T-cell memory formation after mild COVID-19. MiXCR, applied by TCRdb to the 5' RACE reads, yields one record per CDR3 protein. In the table there are roughly 280,000 distinct CDR3 sequences, 15% to 20% of which are singletons. Specimen: PBMCs or a T cell subset sorted from them (not recorded which). The receptors were sampled from a man aged 18 to 29 who had mild COVID-19 (a few samples of this study predate the infection). Cell type and time point are not known.

This clonotype was observed a few times. CDR3 sequence reads: CASSLRQGSTDTQYF. CDR3 nucleotide sequence: TGTGCCAGCAGCTTACGACAGGGGAGCACAGATACGCAGTATTTT. This chain joins TRBV7-9 and TRBJ2-3; 8 nucleotides agree with TRBD1. V dropped 2 bases and J dropped 0; count of bases not matched to a gene: 1. The length of the CDR3 is 15 residues. Looked up from germline, CDR1 is SEHNR and CDR2 is FQNEAQ (reference sequence).

This clonotype was counted a few times. The chain carries TRBV4-1 and TRBJ2-2; D unclear. The CDR3 sequence is 16 residues long. Germline-derived CDR1 and CDR2 are MGHRA and YSYEKL. V gave up 0 bases and J gave up 2 bases, with 10 bases separating them. CDR3 sequence (DNA): TGCGCCAGCAGCCAAGAGGCCGGATTAAACACCGGGGAGCTGTTTTTT. The encoded protein is CASSQEAGLNTGELFF.

J is TRBJ1-1 and V is TRBV10-3, with 11 bases that match TRBD1. The trim removed 8 bases at V and 3 bases at J, leaving 2 bases unmatched. Germline V gene lookup returns CDR1 ENHRY and CDR2 SYGVKD. The CDR3 extends over 13 amino acids. The CDR3 loop is CAIRDRGDTEAFF. CDR3 DNA: TGTGCCATCCGGGACAGGGGGGACACTGAAGCTTTCTTT.

This chain uses TRBV5-1 with TRBJ1-2; D call uncertain. Germline assignment: CDR1 SGHRS and CDR2 YFSETQ. There are 17 residues in the CDR3. V shed 0 bases and J shed 3 bases, with 18 bases lying between them. CDR3 loop: CASSLGAGSQGHYGYTF. CDR3 nucleotides: TGCGCCAGCAGCTTGGGCGCCGGGTCCCAAGGCCACTATGGCTACACCTTC.

This rearrangement joins TRBV20-1 to TRBJ1-2, with 7 positions matching TRBD1. In germline, CDR1 is DFQATT, CDR2 SNEGSKA (reference sequence). The CDR3 covers 14 residues. V was clipped by 3 bases and J by 4 bases; unmatched bases: 8. The CDR3 DNA is TGCAGTGCTAGCCCGGCAGGGGGGTCCTATGGCTACACCTTC. It is translated as CSASPAGGSYGYTF.

This chain uses TRBV7-6 with TRBJ2-5; D may be TRBD2 (6 bases). Trimming removed 5 bases from V and 1 base from J, with 11 bases in between. The CDR3 length is 14 residues. Germline lookup yields CDR1 SGHVS and CDR2 FNYEAQ. CDR3 DNA sequence: TGTGCCAGCAGCCCGGGACTTCTCCAAGAGACCCAGTACTTC. This codes for CASSPGLLQETQYF. The full variable domain, with the rest looked up from reference TRBV7-6 and TRBJ2-5, is GAGVSQSPRYKVTKRGQDVALRCDPISGHVSLYWYRQALGQGPEFLTYFNYEAQQDKSGLPNDRFSAERPEGSISTLTIQRTEQRDSAMYRCASSPGLLQETQYFGPGTRLLVL.

This clonotype was detected a few times. The chain carries TRBV9 and TRBJ2-2; D gene ambiguous. Per the germline V gene, CDR1 is SGDLS and CDR2 is YYNGEE. CDR3 length: 14 residues. V was cut by 0 bases and J by 2 bases, with 5 bases left in between. In DNA form, the CDR3 reads TGTGCCAGCAGCGTAGCCTCCAACACCGGGGAGCTGTTTTTT. This codes for CASSVASNTGELFF.

This sequence joins TRBV6-6 and TRBJ1-1; D is unresolved. The V end lost 8 bases, the J end lost 1 base, and 14 bases lay between the germline ends. Germline CDR1 reads MNHNY; CDR2 reads SVGAGI (reference sequence). The CDR3 sequence is 14 residues long. The CDR3 DNA is TGTGCCAGCGGGCCGCGGGGAAAGAACACTGAAGCTTTCTTT. Translating gives CASGPRGKNTEAFF.

This clonotype was recorded a few times. This chain links TRBV28 with TRBJ1-4; tentative D call: TRBD1 (6 bases). CDR1 MDHEN and CDR2 SYDVKM come from the germline V gene. V was cut by 7 bases and J by 4 bases, with 10 bases left in between. CDR3 size: 13 residues. The DNA of the CDR3 is TGTGCCAGCACCAGGGGATTTAATGAAAAACTGTTTTTT. It specifies CASTRGFNEKLFF.

This clonotype was counted between two and nine times. The J gene is TRBJ2-7, the V gene TRBV28, with D possibly TRBD1 on 6 matching bases. This CDR3 contains 12 residues. Germline V gene sequence: CDR1 MDHEN, CDR2 SYDVKM. V was clipped by 10 bases and J by 7 bases, with 17 bases between them. The CDR3: CATHRALGEQYV. DNA of the CDR3: TGTGCCACCCACAGGGCCCTGGGGGAGCAGTACGTC.

This chain connects TRBV7-2 to TRBJ2-1; 10 positions agree with TRBD1. The CDR3 has 16 amino acids. Trimming took 5 bases from V and 7 from J; bases not matched to a gene: 11. Germline values: CDR1 SGHTA, CDR2 FQGNSA. The CDR3 DNA reads as TGTGCCAGCAGCCCATCCGGGACAGGGGTTCGAAATGAGCAGTTCTTC. It codes for CASSPSGTGVRNEQFF.

This clonotype was found a few times. This chain connects TRBV7-8 to TRBJ2-5, with D possibly being TRBD1 (5 bases). V lost 6 bases, J lost 2 bases, and 10 bases lay in between. Germline V lookup: CDR1 SGHVS, CDR2 FQNEAQ. This CDR3 spans 13 amino acids. The chain's CDR3 is CASRKTVQETQYF. The DNA of the CDR3 is TGTGCCAGCAGGAAGACAGTACAAGAGACCCAGTACTTC.

V gene TRBV7-8 combines with J gene TRBJ1-6, with a weak D call TRBD1 (5 bases). Germline V gene sequence: CDR1 SGHVS, CDR2 FQNEAQ. The CDR3 consists of 13 residues. Trimming stripped 5 bases from V and 10 bases from J, with 12 bases between. The CDR3 sequence: CASSAWGVSPLHF. The CDR3 region has the DNA TGTGCCAGCAGCGCCTGGGGGGTGTCACCCCTCCACTTT.

The sample holds many counts of this clonotype. The rearrangement joins TRBV28 to TRBJ2-7; TRBD2 aligns across 7 bases. Germline lookup yields CDR1 MDHEN and CDR2 SYDVKM. CDR3 length: 12 residues. The CDR3 DNA sequence: TGTGCCAGCGGTCGGGAGGCCCTGCTCCGCGACGTC. Its translation is CASGREALLRDV.

The chain couples TRBV3-1 to TRBJ2-3; D is possibly TRBD2 (6 bases). Trimming took 3 bases from V and 4 from J, leaving 11 bases between them. This CDR3 is 14 amino acids long. The germline gives CDR1 LGHDT, CDR2 YNNKEL (reference sequence). The DNA of the CDR3 is TGTGCCAGCAGCCAGACTAGACTGGCAGATACGCAGTATTTT. It specifies CASSQTRLADTQYF.

The rearrangement uses TRBV20-1 and TRBJ2-3; D is uncertain. Trimming pared 6 bases from V and 4 bases from J, leaving 20 bases between. Germline V gives CDR1 DFQATT, CDR2 SNEGSKA (reference sequence). The length of the CDR3 is 15 residues. CDR3 DNA sequence: TGCAGTGCCCCAATGTCGGCCTCTGGGGCAGATACGCAGTATTTT. Protein product: CSAPMSASGADTQYF.

This clonotype was detected only a few times. CDR3 amino acids: CSATGGREINYGYTF. The CDR3 DNA follows: TGCAGTGCTACAGGGGGCAGAGAGATAAACTATGGCTACACCTTC. This sequence joins TRBV20-1 and TRBJ1-2, with 8 bases fitting TRBD1. V lost 4 bases to trimming and J lost 2 bases; unmatched junction nucleotides: 9. The germline V gene encodes CDR1 DFQATT and CDR2 SNEGSKA (reference sequence). The length of the CDR3 is 15 residues.

Many counts were recorded for this clonotype. V usage is TRBV29-1 and J usage is TRBJ2-5, with D unresolved. The germline V gene has CDR1 SQVTM and CDR2 ANQGSEA. With 6 bases removed from V and 5 bases from J, the gap between germline ends came to 13 bases. CDR3 length: 12 amino acids. The CDR3 sequence: CSVATPWETQYF. The CDR3 DNA reads TGCAGCGTGGCCACCCCCTGGGAGACCCAGTACTTC. Looking up the rest from reference TRBV29-1 and TRBJ2-5 gives the full variable domain: SAVISQKPSRDICQRGTSLTIQCQVDSQVTMMFWYRQQPGQSLTLIATANQGSEATYESGFVIDKFPISRPNLTFSTLTVSNMSPEDSSIYLCSVATPWETQYFGPGTRLLVL.

The V call is TRBV18, the J call TRBJ2-3; 8 bases line up with TRBD2. The CDR3 runs to 14 residues. Germline values: CDR1 KGHSH, CDR2 LQKENI. Losses at the gene ends were 3 bases for V and 5 bases for J; bases not matched to a gene: 4. The CDR3 coding sequence is TGTGCCAGCTCACCCGGGACTAGTAAAGATACGCAGTATTTT. This codes for CASSPGTSKDTQYF.

The table lists this clonotype with a few counts. The V gene is TRBV4-3, the J gene TRBJ2-3; 10 bases are a match to TRBD1. The CDR3 sequence is 16 residues long. Germline V CDR1 and CDR2: LGHNA, YSLEER. V was clipped by 3 bases and J by 1 base; unmatched bases: 4. This CDR3 reads CASSHLGQGRTDTQYF. For the CDR3, the DNA is TGCGCCAGCAGCCACCTGGGACAGGGGCGCACAGATACGCAGTATTTT.

The genes are TRBV27 and TRBJ2-5, with TRBD2 identical over 7 bases. The CDR3 loop spans 12 amino acids. Trimming at V came to 6 bases and at J to 7 bases, leaving 5 bases not matched to a gene. Germline V gives CDR1 MNHEY, CDR2 SMNVEV (reference sequence). The CDR3 DNA reads as TGTGCCAGCAGGACTAGCCGAGGGACCCAGTACTTC. Its translation: CASRTSRGTQYF.

This clonotype appeared a few times. The chain employs TRBV21-1 and TRBJ2-3. TRBV21-1 has pseudogene status. CDR3 length: 13 amino acids. The CDR3, as DNA: TGTGCCAGCATATCCAAGGTCCCAGATACGCAGTATTTT. Translated: CASISKVPDTQYF.

This clonotype has just a few counts. The chain links TRBV23-1 to TRBJ1-5; D unresolved. TRBV23-1 carries the ORF label, with uncertain function. The V end lost 0 bases, the J end lost 2 bases, and 14 bases lay between the germline ends. The CDR3 is 17 amino acids. This chain's CDR3 is CASSQSTHSSRNQPQHF. The CDR3 coding sequence is TGCGCCAGCAGTCAATCGACTCATAGCTCGCGCAATCAGCCCCAGCATTTT.

This clonotype was found a few times. The chain has TRBV7-8 and TRBJ1-1; 7 positions agree with TRBD1. CDR3 length: 14 residues. V was clipped by 1 base and J by 4 bases; unmatched bases: 3. Per germline, CDR1 SGHVS and CDR2 FQNEAQ. CDR3 in DNA: TGTGCCAGCAGCTTAGGAGGGGACAGCACTGAAGCTTTCTTT. It codes for CASSLGGDSTEAFF.

The chain couples TRBV12-3 or TRBV12-4 to TRBJ2-3, with TRBD1 matching over 10 bases. The CDR3 has 18 residues. With 3 bases clipped from V and 0 bases from J, the junction kept 9 bases outside the gene matches. The CDR3: CASSFAGQGVRSTDTQYF. DNA of the CDR3: TGTGCCAGCAGTTTTGCCGGACAGGGGGTCCGAAGCACAGATACGCAGTATTTT.

The table lists this clonotype with a few counts. The chain's CDR3 is CASSLDRGFSYGYTF. The CDR3 bases are TGTGCCAGCAGCTTAGATCGGGGGTTTTCGTATGGCTACACCTTC. The rearrangement joins TRBV11-2 to TRBJ1-2, with TRBD1 as a possible D gene (5 bases). The V gene lost 0 bases and the J gene lost 5 bases, with 13 bases spanning the gap. Germline values: CDR1 SGHAT, CDR2 FQNNGV. The CDR3 length is 15 residues.

J is TRBJ2-3 and V is TRBV20-1, with TRBD1 matching over 8 bases. Germline trimming cut 5 bases from V and 8 bases from J; bases unmatched to any gene: 12. This CDR3 has 14 residues. Per the germline V gene, CDR1 is DFQATT and CDR2 is SNEGSKA (reference sequence). CDR3 sequence reads: CSAHRDRTFGTQYF. The DNA for the CDR3 is TGCAGTGCTCACCGGGACAGGACCTTTGGTACGCAGTATTTT.

Only a few counts were recorded for this clonotype. J is TRBJ2-3 and V is TRBV5-1, with a weak D call TRBD1 (5 bases). V was trimmed by 4 bases and J by 6 bases, leaving 15 bases between them. The CDR3 has 14 amino acids. Germline CDR1 reads SGHRS; CDR2 reads YFSETQ. CDR3 nucleotide sequence: TGCGCCAGCAGCCCCGGCAGGGCGGAGGATACGCAGTATTTT. It encodes CASSPGRAEDTQYF.